This entry is about one T cell receptor (beta chain). Germline V gives CDR1 LGHDT, CDR2 YNNKEL (reference sequence). Unmatched junction bases numbered 3, after V lost 0 bases and J lost 5 bases. CDR3 length: 15 residues. The sample is drawn from a study of blood T cell repertoires in COVID-19. Sequencing was performed with immunoSEQ multiplex PCR; in TCRdb, only in-frame clones are kept and a portion is missing. The data show 150,000 to 200,000 clones, over 75% seen once. This receptor was identified in a human donor with acute COVID-19. The donor label of this sample is uncertain. Sequenced material: PBMCs or T cells enriched from blood (not recorded which). The chain carries TRBV3-1 (or the pseudogene TRBV3-2) and TRBJ1-5, with 8 bases matching TRBD1. The CDR3 here is CASSQDGTGHQPQHF. CDR3 sequence (DNA): TGTGCCAGCAGCCAAGATGGGACAGGCCATCAGCCCCAGCATTTT.